Listed below are T cell receptor beta chains from one sample, sequenced in a study of beta chain features in type 1 diabetes. Profiled with immunoSEQ multiplex PCR; TCRdb holds only in-frame clones, not every one. The data show 300,000 to 350,000 clones, with approximately 12% seen just once and roughly 0.015% held by the top ten. Sequencing used naive CD4+ T cells from blood. The receptors were sampled from a woman between 18 and 29 years old with type 1 diabetes. The CDR3 runs from the conserved cysteine through the conserved F or W. D genes are given only for firm matches. Clone size is shown for a subset of rows, as once, few, many or a class of expanded clone.

cdr3_length	v_call	j_call	clone_size	d_call	cdr3_aa	cdr3_nt
17	TRBV4-1	TRBJ2-1	few	TRBD2	CASSLVLRTAGGNEQFF	TGCGCCAGCAGCTTAGTGTTACGGACGGCGGGGGGCAATGAGCAGTTCTTC
14	TRBV10-3	TRBJ1-2	few	NA	CAISDVAANYGYTF	TGTGCCATCAGTGATGTGGCAGCTAACTATGGCTACACCTTC
15	TRBV5-1	TRBJ2-1	NA	TRBD2	CASSDPSGYNNEQFF	TGCGCCAGCAGCGACCCTAGCGGGTATAACAATGAGCAGTTCTTC
15	TRBV5-1	TRBJ2-1	few	TRBD2	CASSLAGRPGNEQFF	TGCGCCAGCAGCTTGGCCGGGAGGCCCGGGAATGAGCAGTTCTTC
15	TRBV6-5	TRBJ2-5	NA	TRBD2	CASTRGVRVGETQYF	TGTGCCAGCACACGGGGGGTAAGGGTCGGGGAGACCCAGTACTTC
15	TRBV7-2	TRBJ2-5	few	NA	CASSLRWTIQETQYF	TGTGCCAGCAGCTTGAGATGGACTATACAAGAGACCCAGTACTTC
14	TRBV30	TRBJ1-3	NA	NA	CAWTGGVSGNTIYF	TGTGCCTGGACCGGAGGGGTCTCTGGAAACACCATATATTTT
14	TRBV5-1	TRBJ2-2	NA	NA	CASSLDSNTGELFF	TGCGCCAGCAGCCTCGACTCGAACACCGGGGAGCTGTTTTTT
12	TRBV4-2	TRBJ2-1	many	NA	CASSQRGNEQFF	TGTGCCAGCAGCCAAAGGGGCAATGAGCAGTTCTTC
16	TRBV5-1	TRBJ1-1	NA	TRBD1	CASRTGTGGLNTEAFF	TGCGCCAGCCGAACCGGGACAGGGGGCCTGAACACTGAAGCTTTCTTT